The 13 T cell receptor beta chains given below trace back to one sample, sequenced in a study of blood T cell repertoires in COVID-19. Repertoires were generated with immunoSEQ multiplex PCR, while TCRdb's copy carries only in-frame clones and drops some. The sample contains 65,000 to 90,000 clones, about 86% of which appear only once. Input material: peripheral blood. The receptors derive from an elderly man with COVID-19, enrolled during active disease.

V gene TRBV19 combines with J gene TRBJ1-1, with TRBD1 matching over 10 bases. The V and J ends lost 4 bases and 2 bases, in that order; junction bases with no gene match: 10. Germline V gives CDR1 LNHDA, CDR2 SQIVND (reference sequence). The CDR3 sequence is 17 residues long. CDR3 bases: TGTGCCAGTAGTAACTACCGGGACAGGGGTTCCAACACTGAAGCTTTCTTT. It codes for CASSNYRDRGSNTEAFF.

The chain recombines TRBV28 with TRBJ1-5; TRBD1 might be the D (6 bases). V shed 5 bases and J shed 2 bases, with 16 bases lying between them. CDR3 length: 16 amino acids. Per germline, CDR1 MDHEN and CDR2 SYDVKM. CDR3 in DNA: TGTGCCAGCAGTCCCCTGGGCAGGGGCGGCAATCAGCCCCAGCATTTT. Residues: CASSPLGRGGNQPQHF.

The rearrangement links TRBV18 to TRBJ1-1; D is ambiguous. Trimming took 4 bases from V and 0 from J, leaving 12 bases between them. CDR3 length equals 15 residues. Germline loops: CDR1 KGHSH, CDR2 LQKENI. The chain's CDR3 is CASSLRTGLNTEAFF. The CDR3 nucleotides read TGTGCCAGCTCACTGCGAACCGGTCTGAACACTGAAGCTTTCTTT. Complete variable domain (other parts from reference TRBV18 and TRBJ1-1): NAGVMQNPRHLVRRRGQEARLRCSPMKGHSHVYWYRQLPEEGLKFMVYLQKENIIDESGMPKERFSAEFPKEGPSILRIQQVVRGDSAAYFCASSLRTGLNTEAFFGQGTRLTVV.

J is TRBJ1-1 and V is TRBV2; 8 positions agree with TRBD1. From germline, CDR1 is SNHLY and CDR2 FYNNEI. The CDR3 is made up of 13 amino acids. Trimming removed 7 bases from V and 7 bases from J; junction bases left unmatched: 8. This CDR3 is CASNKDRGGEAFF. The CDR3 region has the DNA TGTGCCAGCAACAAAGACAGGGGCGGTGAAGCTTTCTTT.

The genes are TRBV10-2 and TRBJ2-5, with D possibly TRBD1 on 5 matching bases. From germline, CDR1 is WSHSY and CDR2 SAAADI. Trimming stripped 4 bases from V and 2 bases from J, with 11 bases between. There are 14 residues in the CDR3. For the CDR3, the DNA is TGCGCCAGCAGTGGCGGCAGGGTGCAAGAGACCCAGTACTTC. Protein: CASSGGRVQETQYF.

This sequence joins TRBV5-1 and TRBJ1-4; the match to TRBD1 covers 10 bases. The CDR3 loop spans 15 amino acids. V lost 4 bases to trimming and J lost 7 bases; unmatched junction nucleotides: 7. In germline, CDR1 is SGHRS, CDR2 YFSETQ. The CDR3 nucleotides are TGCGCCAGCAGCCGCGGGACAGGGGAGAGTGAAAAACTGTTTTTT. Residues: CASSRGTGESEKLFF. Variable domain in full (rest from reference TRBV5-1 and TRBJ1-4): KAGVTQTPRYLIKTRGQQVTLSCSPISGHRSVSWYQQTPGQGLQFLFEYFSETQRNKGNFPGRFSGRQFSNSRSEMNVSTLELGDSALYLCASSRGTGESEKLFFGSGTQLSVL.

J is TRBJ1-1 and V is TRBV3-1 (or the pseudogene TRBV3-2); 9 nucleotides line up with TRBD1. This CDR3 is built from 14 residues. The junction had 10 bases not matched to a gene; V was cut back by 7 bases and J by 7 bases. In germline, CDR1 is LGHDT, CDR2 YNNKEL (reference sequence). CDR3 sequence: CASNQRDRESEAFF. The DNA for the CDR3 is TGTGCCAGCAACCAGAGGGACAGGGAGAGTGAAGCTTTCTTT.

CDR3 in amino acids: CASSMRDRGYTDTQYF. CDR3 sequence (DNA): TGTGCCAGTAGTATGCGCGACAGGGGTTACACAGATACGCAGTATTTT. The chain employs TRBV19 and TRBJ2-3; 8 nucleotides agree with TRBD1. Trimming removed 3 bases from V and 2 bases from J; junction bases left unmatched: 7. The CDR3 consists of 16 residues. The germline CDR1 and CDR2 sequences are LNHDA and SQIVND (reference sequence).

The chain recombines TRBV12-2 with TRBJ1-4. TRBV12-2 constitutes a pseudogene. The CDR3 sequence is 12 residues long. The CDR3 region has the DNA TGTGCAAGCCGCCCTCGGGGGGATAAAACTGTTTTT. Amino acids: CASRPRGDKTVF.

The CDR3 sequence: CASRVPSGGANEQFF. In DNA, the CDR3 is TGTGCCAGCAGAGTCCCCAGCGGGGGGGCCAATGAGCAGTTCTTC. This chain links TRBV2 with TRBJ2-1, with 10 positions matching TRBD2. The CDR3 length is 15 residues. The V gene's germline CDR1 is SNHLY and CDR2 FYNNEI. The junction had 8 bases not matched to a gene; V was cut back by 6 bases and J by 6 bases.

The chain carries TRBV7-2 and TRBJ1-5; 8 nucleotides align to TRBD1. The CDR3 runs 13 residues. J was trimmed by 11 bases and V by 6 bases; bases with no gene match: 9. Germline assignment: CDR1 SGHTA and CDR2 FQGNSA. CDR3 sequence: CASSEQGARSQHF. Written as DNA, the CDR3 is TGTGCCAGCAGTGAGCAGGGGGCGAGGTCCCAGCATTTT.

In this sample, this clone turned up once. The chain joins TRBV2 to TRBJ1-1; no definite D call. The V gene's germline CDR1 is SNHLY and CDR2 FYNNEI. CDR3 length equals 13 residues. V gave up 2 bases and J gave up 3 bases, with 7 bases separating them. The DNA of the CDR3 is TGTGCCAGCAGTGAATTACGGGACACTGAAGCTTTCTTT. It yields the protein CASSELRDTEAFF.

This chain links TRBV27 with TRBJ1-4; D possibly corresponds to TRBD1 (6 bases). The CDR3 consists of 14 residues. Germline-derived CDR1 and CDR2 are MNHEY and SMNVEV (reference sequence). The V and J ends lost 4 bases and 7 bases respectively, with 13 bases between them. The CDR3 DNA is TGTGCCAGCAGTTCAGCAGGGGTTCCTGAAAAACTGTTTTTT. Translating it yields CASSSAGVPEKLFF.